This TCR beta chain derives from a study of CD8 T cells in Susac syndrome (dated by TCRdb to 2018 to 2020). Study-wide context: The study used repertoire sequencing to test whether antigen drove CD8+ T cell activation and differentiation in Susac syndrome. CD8+ T cell repertoire clonality was compared between some 12 healthy donors, some 14 Susac syndrome patients and 15 multiple sclerosis patients.

RNA was extracted using the RNeasy kit, and roughly 0.45 to 1 ug of the RNA was reverse transcribed with random hexamers. The immunoSEQ multiplex PCR assay, covering 54 Vbeta and 13 Jbeta segments, was used to amplify TCR beta CDR3 regions. Bias from PCR amplification was corrected by using a synthetic template baseline for primer optimization and for computational correction. The study's own analysis went as follows. Reads were annotated to V, D and J genes per IMGT and analyzed with immunoSEQ Analyzer, keeping only productive sequences. To calculate clonality, Shannon entropy was normalized by log2 of the number of productive unique sequences and then subtracted from one. For each patient and control, public and private clones were evaluated within the 100 most prevalent clones. A clone was defined as Susac-specific if it was absent from the healthy and MS cohorts, from about a thousand published viral clones and from other ImmuneACCESS disease sequences. TCRdb reran the public reads through fastp at Q25 and MiXCR, keeping productive beta chains. Identical CDR3 protein sequences are pooled into one entry, listed with their most common genes and DNA. The V and J calls, along with clone size, are taken from TCRdb and not from the paper's own processing. Across this sample there are approximately 300,000 distinct CDR3 sequences, with around 85% seen only once. Jointly, the top ten make up around 0.21% of the sample.

Study-level results and caveats: The study acknowledged that relatively few individuals were included in the TCR sequencing and HLA analysis.

Via the germline V gene (reference sequence), CDR1 is LNHDA and CDR2 SQIVND. V is clipped by 5 bases and J by 5 bases, and the sequence between their germline boundaries is 16 bases long. Measured from the cysteine to the phenylalanine, the CDR3 is 14 residues long. The kept DNA is CDR3 alone, 42 bases in frame from the first base. On this clonotype itself: This receptor's antigen is unknown. No much larger clone exists at a distance of one base, and base qualities are not known.

High-throughput TCR beta sequencing profiled peripheral blood CD8+ and CD4+ T cells from healthy donors, Susac syndrome patients and multiple sclerosis patients. Treatment-naive patients with stable or active relapsing-remitting disease fulfilling revised McDonald criteria were used as multiple sclerosis controls. Bulk CD8+ and CD4+ T cells were purified magnetically by negative isolation, whereas CD8+ TEMRA cells were enriched by FACS. Blood was collected in EDTA tubes and processed within 24 hours, with PBMCs isolated through density gradient centrifugation. PBMCs destined for TCR sequencing were cryopreserved in liquid nitrogen and later thawed in a 37 °C water bath. The sorted or isolated CD4+, CD8+ and CD8+ TEMRA cells reached a purity of at least 90%.

Recombination connected TRBV19 to TRBJ2-7; a tentative D call is TRBD1 (5 bases match). The sequence derives from a human donor with multiple sclerosis. The sequenced sample was CD8+ T cells from PBMCs. The nucleotides are TGTGCCAGTAGTCCAGGGTCGCTCGCGCACGAGCAGTACTTC. This gives the protein CASSPGSLAHEQYF.